The 5 T cell receptor beta chains listed next were all sequenced from one sample in a study of response to subunit inactivated influenza vaccine. Each CDR3 protein is one row after TCRdb ran MiXCR on the RT-PCR reads. This sample has 500,000 or so distinct CDR3 sequences, with approximately 17% found just once. Sequenced here: CD4+ T cells sorted from PBMCs, sampled less than 25 months after vaccination. The receptors derive from a man aged 50 to 69 who received an inactivated influenza vaccine.

This clonotype was counted many times. The rearrangement uses TRBV5-4 and TRBJ2-1; no clear D gene. The CDR3 contains 11 residues. Trimming took 0 bases from V and 9 from J, leaving 4 bases between them. Germline values: CDR1 SGHNT, CDR2 YYREEE (reference sequence). The CDR3 reads CASSLELEQFF. DNA for the CDR3: TGTGCCAGCAGCTTGGAGCTTGAGCAGTTCTTC.

J is TRBJ2-7 and V is TRBV5-1; the match to TRBD2 covers 8 bases. Per the germline V gene, CDR1 is SGHRS and CDR2 is YFSETQ. The CDR3 consists of 16 residues. V shed 4 bases and J 3 bases; nucleotides not matched to a gene: 12. In nucleotides, the CDR3 is TGCGCCAGCAGCCTCTTAGCGGGACTGGGGGACTACGAGCAGTACTTC. As protein: CASSLLAGLGDYEQYF.

This clonotype was detected only a few times. The chain has TRBV28 and TRBJ2-2; the D call may be TRBD1 or TRBD2 (5 bases each). Germline V gene sequence: CDR1 MDHEN, CDR2 SYDVKM. Trimming removed 7 bases at V and 3 bases at J, with 15 bases between. The CDR3 contains 15 residues. Here the CDR3 DNA reads TGTGCCAGCAATTATCCGGGACGACACACCGGGGAGCTGTTTTTT. The encoded protein is CASNYPGRHTGELFF.

This clonotype has at least ten counts. CDR3 sequence (DNA): TGTGCCAGCAGCCAAGATGCCTACGAGCAGTACTTC. It codes for CASSQDAYEQYF. This chain joins TRBV4-2 and TRBJ2-7; D call uncertain. The CDR3 loop spans 12 amino acids. With 0 bases removed from V and 2 bases from J, the gap between germline ends came to 2 bases. Germline V gives CDR1 LGHNA, CDR2 YNFKEQ.

V and J are TRBV2 and TRBJ1-2; TRBD1 might be the D (5 bases). Deletions cut 7 bases from V and 4 bases from J, with 25 bases between. The CDR3 covers 17 residues. Germline V gene lookup returns CDR1 SNHLY and CDR2 FYNNEI. The CDR3 DNA is TGTGCCAGCAACGTGGGACTCTCCATCTTCGATCCCTATGGCTACACCTTC. Encoded protein: CASNVGLSIFDPYGYTF.